This TCR beta chain was found in a study of T-cell reconstitution after alpha-beta-depleted transplantation in children. General study findings and limits: In patients about two months after transplant, alpha-beta T cells reportedly arose from several hundred expanded graft clones.

Library preparation (for TCRbeta) was performed with unique molecular identifiers. TCRdb reprocessed the PCR reads with MiXCR, giving one entry per CDR3 protein. The sample includes under 850,000 distinct CDR3 sequences, around 12% of them seen just once. The germline gives CDR1 SGHRS, CDR2 YFSETQ. Trimming at V came to 3 bases and at J to 6 bases, leaving 12 bases not matched to a gene. The CDR3 length is 16 residues. Comments on this clonotype: No antigen is known for it.

The V and J genes are TRBV5-1 and TRBJ2-1; TRBD2 agrees at 7 bases. This TCR was recovered from a girl aged 2-9 years with congenital amegakaryocytic thrombocytopenia, due to receive a stem cell transplant. This material consisted of PBMCs, taken before TCRalphabeta/CD19-depleted stem cell transplant. CDR3 DNA sequence: TGCGCCAGCAGCTCCCTGGGCGGGAGTCTTACCAATGAGCAGTTCTTC. Its translation is CASSSLGGSLTNEQFF. The full variable domain, completed using reference TRBV5-1 and TRBJ2-1, is KAGVTQTPRYLIKTRGQQVTLSCSPISGHRSVSWYQQTPGQGLQFLFEYFSETQRNKGNFPGRFSGRQFSNSRSEMNVSTLELGDSALYLCASSSLGGSLTNEQFFGPGTRLTVL.